What follows are 24 T cell receptor beta chains derived from one specimen sequenced in a study of T cells in localized non-small cell lung cancer. Assay used: immunoSEQ multiplex PCR; TCRdb lists only in-frame clones, some missing. The sample includes tens of thousands of clones, less than 95% of them seen just once. The source was peripheral blood, collected before any cancer treatment. The receptors were gathered from an older female donor with stage I lung adenocarcinoma.

This sequence joins TRBV7-9 and TRBJ2-4, with 7 bases fitting TRBD1. CDR3 length: 15 amino acids. The trim removed 3 bases at V and 1 base at J, leaving 3 bases unmatched. The V gene's germline CDR1 is SEHNR and CDR2 FQNEAQ (reference sequence). CDR3 nucleotides: TGTGCCAGCAGCTTGCAAGGGGGCGCCAAAAACATTCAGTACTTC. Translating gives CASSLQGGAKNIQYF.

The V gene is TRBV15, the J gene TRBJ1-2, with 9 bases lining up with TRBD1. The germline gives CDR1 LNHNV, CDR2 YYDKDF (reference sequence). The CDR3 spans 18 residues. V was pared by 0 bases and J by 7 bases, with 15 bases of the junction left unmatched. The CDR3 nucleotides read TGTGCCACCAGCAGAGATTGGGACAGGGCAGGGGCGCTCTCTGGCTACACCTTC. It specifies CATSRDWDRAGALSGYTF.

This chain links TRBV18 with TRBJ1-2, with TRBD1 matching over 7 bases. V lost 1 base and J lost 8; bases outside the gene matches: 7. Germline values: CDR1 KGHSH, CDR2 LQKENI. CDR3 length equals 14 residues. This CDR3 reads CASSPRGQGEGYTF. Written as DNA, the CDR3 is TGTGCCAGCTCACCACGTGGGCAGGGGGAAGGCTACACCTTC.

This clone was seen more than once but under ten times. The V and J genes are TRBV25-1 and TRBJ1-2; D might be TRBD1 (5 bases). This CDR3 has 14 residues. V was clipped by 2 bases and J by 4 bases, with 11 bases between them. Per the germline V gene, CDR1 is MGHDK and CDR2 is SYGVNS. The CDR3 DNA reads TGTGCCAGCAGTGAACAGGGCACTGGCTATGGCTACACCTTC. This encodes CASSEQGTGYGYTF.

Comments on this clone: The junction shows a germline mismatch at one end, possibly a read error. V gene TRBV7-7 combines with J gene TRBJ2-5; D not resolved. The CDR3 is made up of 13 amino acids. Germline V gives CDR1 SSHAT, CDR2 FNYEAQ (reference sequence). CDR3 bases: TGTGCTAGCAGCTGGCGTGAAGAAGAGACCCAGTACTTC. This encodes CASSWREEETQYF.

The table lists this clone with a count of one. The rearrangement uses TRBV29-1 and TRBJ1-3; D ambiguous. V was cut by 3 bases and J by 4 bases, with 4 bases left in between. CDR1 and CDR2 (germline): SQVTM, ANQGSEA. The CDR3 covers 11 residues. CDR3 protein: CSVEGGNTIYF. For the CDR3, the DNA is TGCAGCGTTGAGGGAGGAAACACCATATATTTT.

The chain joins TRBV7-9 to TRBJ2-7, with 9 bases matching TRBD2. This CDR3 is built from 16 residues. Germline V gene data show CDR1 as SEHNR and CDR2 as FQNEAQ (reference sequence). The J segment lost 6 bases and the V segment lost 5 bases, leaving 14 bases of the junction unmatched. The CDR3 bases are TGTGCCAGCAGCCCCTCGGGTGGCGGGAGGGCCTCCGAGCAGTACTTC. Its protein product is CASSPSGGGRASEQYF.

This clone was observed once. The rearrangement joins TRBV2 to TRBJ2-3, with a weak D call TRBD2 (5 bases). The germline V gene has CDR1 SNHLY and CDR2 FYNNEI. The CDR3 has 13 residues. The V end lost 7 bases, the J end lost 8 bases, and 16 bases lay between the germline ends. The CDR3 nucleotides are TGTGCCAGCAACCTTGTCCGAGAGGGTACGCAGTATTTT. It codes for CASNLVREGTQYF.

The rearrangement joins TRBV7-3 to TRBJ1-1, with 8 bases fitting TRBD1. This CDR3 spans 14 amino acids. CDR1 SGHTA and CDR2 FQGTGA come from the germline V gene. V shed 5 bases and J 4 bases; nucleotides not matched to a gene: 6. CDR3 residues: CASSPRQGSTEAFF. Here the CDR3 DNA reads TGTGCCAGCAGCCCCAGACAGGGGTCCACTGAAGCTTTCTTT.

As concerns this clone: This sample includes further DNA sequences coding for the same CDR3. The chain employs TRBV7-2 and TRBJ2-7; D not resolved. Germline-derived CDR1 and CDR2 are SGHTA and FQGNSA. The CDR3 has 11 residues. The germline V and J ends were trimmed by 5 bases and 4 bases, with 6 bases remaining between them. The CDR3 coding sequence is TGTGCCAGCAGCCCTGATTACGAGCAGTACTTC. Translation: CASSPDYEQYF.

This chain connects TRBV11-2 to TRBJ2-1, with 12 bases lining up with TRBD2. The CDR3 sequence is 15 residues long. CDR1 and CDR2 from the germline V gene are SGHAT and FQNNGV. The V and J ends lost 5 bases and 7 bases, in that order; junction bases with no gene match: 6. The CDR3 is CASSQLAGGWNEQFF. The CDR3 nucleotides read TGTGCCAGCAGCCAACTAGCGGGAGGTTGGAATGAGCAGTTCTTC.

The chain employs TRBV6-5 and TRBJ1-1; a weak D match, TRBD1 (5 bases). V was clipped by 5 bases and J by 7 bases, with 17 bases between them. The CDR3 is made up of 14 amino acids. Germline CDR1 reads MNHEY; CDR2 reads SVGAGI. The DNA of the CDR3 is TGTGCCAGCAGTACCGGGACGCAAGTAGGTGAAGCTTTCTTT. Protein product: CASSTGTQVGEAFF.

J is TRBJ2-2 and V is TRBV19; D perhaps matches TRBD1 (6 bases). The CDR3 has 14 amino acids. From germline, CDR1 is LNHDA and CDR2 SQIVND (reference sequence). Trimming cost V 7 bases and J 4 bases, with 13 bases left between them. DNA of the CDR3: TGTGCCAGTAACAAACAGGGAATCACCGGGGAGCTGTTTTTT. Amino acids: CASNKQGITGELFF.

The V call is TRBV6-5, the J call TRBJ1-1, with 7 bases that match TRBD1. Looked up from germline, CDR1 is MNHEY and CDR2 is SVGAGI. The CDR3 extends over 14 amino acids. The V gene end was trimmed by 4 bases and the J gene end by 1 base; junction bases not matched to a gene: 3. The CDR3 DNA sequence: TGTGCCAGCAGTTCACGGACAGGGAACACTGAAGCTTTCTTT. It is translated as CASSSRTGNTEAFF.

The V gene is TRBV18, the J gene TRBJ1-5; a weak D match, TRBD1 (5 bases). This CDR3 is 14 amino acids long. Germline assignment: CDR1 KGHSH and CDR2 LQKENI. The V end was cut by 4 bases, the J end by 9 bases, with 16 bases between. CDR3 DNA: TGTGCCAGCTCACGTGGGACGGTAGATCGGCCCCAGCATTTT. It codes for CASSRGTVDRPQHF.

This chain links TRBV4-2 with TRBJ2-5; possibly TRBD1 for D (5 bases). The CDR3 runs 14 residues. V dropped 1 base and J dropped 4 bases, with 10 bases sitting between them. Germline V gene data show CDR1 as LGHNA and CDR2 as YNFKEQ. The CDR3 DNA follows: TGTGCCAGCAGCCAAGTTGACAGACGAGAGACCCAGTACTTC. Residues: CASSQVDRRETQYF.

The CDR3 coding sequence is TGTGCCAGCTCACGACGACCGGCAGGAGACACCATATATTTT. This translates into CASSRRPAGDTIYF. The rearrangement uses TRBV18 and TRBJ1-3; D remains ambiguous. The V gene's germline CDR1 is KGHSH and CDR2 LQKENI. V was shortened by 4 bases and J by 8 bases, with 15 bases between the two germline ends. CDR3 size: 14 residues.

The chain has TRBV29-1 and TRBJ1-2; 9 bases line up with TRBD1. This CDR3 has 13 amino acids. Germline values: CDR1 SQVTM, CDR2 ANQGSEA. The V and J ends lost 7 bases and 4 bases, in that order; junction bases with no gene match: 7. Written as DNA, the CDR3 is TGCAGCGCACCGGGACAGGGACCCTATGGCTACACCTTC. Its translation is CSAPGQGPYGYTF. Using reference TRBV29-1 and TRBJ1-2 for the parts outside the CDR3, the full variable domain is SAVISQKPSRDICQRGTSLTIQCQVDSQVTMMFWYRQQPGQSLTLIATANQGSEATYESGFVIDKFPISRPNLTFSTLTVSNMSPEDSSIYLCSAPGQGPYGYTFGSGTRLTVV.

The rearrangement joins TRBV5-1 to TRBJ2-1; TRBD2 matches 11 bases. V lost 4 bases, J lost 7 bases, and 7 bases stayed unmatched. Germline V gene sequence: CDR1 SGHRS, CDR2 YFSETQ. The CDR3 sequence is 15 residues long. Here the CDR3 reads CASSTTSGVLNEQFF. Written as DNA, the CDR3 is TGCGCCAGCAGCACGACTAGCGGGGTCTTAAATGAGCAGTTCTTC.

This chain joins TRBV18 and TRBJ2-7, with D tentatively TRBD2 (5 bases). The CDR3 is 14 residues long. V lost 6 bases to trimming and J lost 5 bases, with 17 bases between them. Germline CDR1 and CDR2: KGHSH and LQKENI. CDR3 sequence reads: CASSFPTKTHEQYF. The CDR3 coding sequence is TGTGCCAGCTCTTTCCCGACTAAAACTCACGAGCAGTACTTC.

The V call is TRBV28, the J call TRBJ2-5; no firm D call. This CDR3 has 16 amino acids. V lost 5 bases, J lost 2 bases, and 18 bases lay in between. Germline V CDR1 and CDR2: MDHEN, SYDVKM. The CDR3 is CASSALSRTDQETQYF. The DNA for the CDR3 is TGTGCCAGCAGTGCCTTATCCAGGACCGATCAAGAGACCCAGTACTTC.

The chain has TRBV2 and TRBJ2-7; the match to TRBD2 covers 7 bases. This CDR3 contains 15 residues. CDR1 and CDR2 from the germline V gene are SNHLY and FYNNEI. The junction had 8 bases not matched to a gene; V was cut back by 6 bases and J by 0 bases. CDR3 DNA sequence: TGTGCCAGCAGCTGGGGAGCGGGGAGCTCCTACGAGCAGTACTTC. It specifies CASSWGAGSSYEQYF.

This chain connects TRBV6-5 to TRBJ1-1, with D possibly TRBD1 on 5 matching bases. The CDR3 runs 13 residues. Germline V lookup: CDR1 MNHEY, CDR2 SVGAGI. Between the trimmed V and J ends, which lost 0 bases and 11 bases, there was a span of 13 bases. Here the CDR3 DNA reads TGTGCCAGCAGTTACTCGAGAGGGGAGGGCGCTTTCTTT. Encoded protein: CASSYSRGEGAFF.

The chain is built from TRBV10-2 and TRBJ2-5, with unresolved D. Deletions cut 0 bases from V and 5 bases from J, with 10 bases between. The CDR3 runs 14 residues. Looked up from germline, CDR1 is WSHSY and CDR2 is SAAADI. Here the CDR3 DNA reads TGCGCCAGCAGTGAGTCGACATTCTCGGAGACCCAGTACTTC. It translates to CASSESTFSETQYF.